This is a list of T cell receptor beta chains from one sample in a study of T cell repertoires in cytomegalovirus infection. MiXCR, applied by TCRdb to the reads, yields one record per CDR3 protein. The sample includes about 340,000 distinct CDR3 sequences, roughly 28% of them seen just once. What these receptors recognize is not known. The input for sequencing was cultured PBMCs, taken from culture after CMV antigen stimulation. These receptors originate from a human donor in good health (CMV status not recorded). Some clones in this sample may be carry-over from other donors' samples. Both conserved end residues are part of each CDR3. The D gene is left open where the match is weak. Only some rows state a clone size, as once, few, many or a class for expanded clones.

CDR3aa | CDR3nt | abundance | d_gene | len | j_gene | v_gene
CASSASSGRVEQYF | TGTGCCAGCAGCGCATCTAGCGGGAGAGTCGAGCAGTACTTC | - | TRBD2 | 14 | TRBJ2-7 | TRBV7-9
CASTLQGGAEAFF | TGTGCCAGCACCCTTCAGGGGGGAGCTGAAGCTTTCTTT | - | TRBD1 | 13 | TRBJ1-1 | TRBV12-3/TRBV12-4
CASSPDRYSNQPQHF | TGTGCCAGCAGCCCGGACAGGTATAGCAATCAGCCCCAGCATTTT | many | TRBD1 | 15 | TRBJ1-5 | TRBV7-2
CASSLAGSSYNVQFF | TGTGCCAGCAGCTTAGCAGGGAGCTCCTACAATGTGCAGTTCTTC | - | - | 15 | TRBJ2-1 | TRBV7-6
CASSKRASGYQETQYF | TGTGCCAGCAGCAAGAGGGCTAGCGGGTACCAAGAGACCCAGTACTTC | - | TRBD2 | 16 | TRBJ2-5 | TRBV6-2/TRBV6-3
CASSLWSYGYTF | TGTGCCAGCAGCCTTTGGAGCTATGGCTACACCTTC | few | - | 12 | TRBJ1-2 | TRBV6-1
CSARDGARESPLHF | TGCAGTGCTAGAGATGGGGCCAGGGAATCACCCCTCCACTTT | - | - | 14 | TRBJ1-6 | TRBV20-1
CSVELLAGTRTGELFF | TGCAGCGTTGAACTCTTAGCGGGAACGAGAACCGGGGAGCTGTTTTTT | few | TRBD2 | 16 | TRBJ2-2 | TRBV29-1
CASSLDGRPNTGELFF | TGTGCCAGCTCACTGGACGGGAGGCCGAACACCGGGGAGCTGTTTTTT | - | TRBD2 | 16 | TRBJ2-2 | TRBV11-3
CASSLAGGYTGELFF | TGTGCCAGCAGTTTAGCGGGGGGATACACCGGGGAGCTGTTTTTT | few | - | 15 | TRBJ2-2 | TRBV12-3/TRBV12-4
CASSPSGDRPEAFF | TGTGCCAGCAGTCCCAGCGGGGACAGGCCTGAAGCTTTCTTT | - | TRBD1 | 14 | TRBJ1-1 | TRBV2
CSARDRVPNQPQHF | TGCAGTGCTAGGGACAGGGTCCCCAATCAGCCCCAGCATTTT | - | TRBD1 | 14 | TRBJ1-5 | TRBV20-1
CSAGTGGNEKLFF | TGCAGTGCTGGTACAGGGGGTAATGAAAAACTGTTTTTT | - | TRBD1 | 13 | TRBJ1-4 | TRBV20-1
CASSHQIYGYTF | TGTGCCAGCAGCCATCAAATTTATGGCTACACCTTC | - | - | 12 | TRBJ1-2 | TRBV28
CASSIKGLTEAFF | TGTGCCAGTAGTATAAAGGGGTTGACTGAAGCTTTCTTT | - | - | 13 | TRBJ1-1 | TRBV19
CASSLARGPGDTQYF | TGTGCCAGCAGCTTAGCGCGAGGACCGGGAGATACGCAGTATTTT | many | - | 15 | TRBJ2-3 | TRBV7-8
CASSLPSGTPGLETQYF | TGTGCCAGCAGTCTCCCCTCTGGGACTCCGGGGTTGGAGACCCAGTACTTC | - | - | 17 | TRBJ2-5 | TRBV28
CASSQDGQGSYEQYF | TGCGCCAGCAGCCAAGATGGGCAGGGCTCCTACGAGCAGTACTTC | few | - | 15 | TRBJ2-7 | TRBV4-1
CASSLRTARNSPLHF | TGTGCCAGCAGTCTGAGGACAGCGAGGAATTCACCCCTCCACTTT | few | - | 15 | TRBJ1-6 | TRBV12-3/TRBV12-4
CASSLRDRGRGQPQHF | TGTGCCAGCAGTTTGAGGGACAGGGGGCGCGGGCAGCCCCAGCATTTT | - | TRBD1 | 16 | TRBJ1-5 | TRBV28
CASSPQGGTAGELFF | TGTGCCAGCAGCCCTCAGGGGGGAACGGCCGGGGAGCTGTTTTTT | - | - | 15 | TRBJ2-2 | TRBV7-3
CASSQRDRGWVDSNQPQHF | TGTGCCAGCAGTCAACGGGACAGGGGATGGGTGGATAGCAATCAGCCCCAGCATTTT | few | TRBD1 | 19 | TRBJ1-5 | TRBV6-5
CASSYSSAGSQPQHF | TGTGCCAGCAGTTACTCGAGTGCAGGGAGTCAGCCCCAGCATTTT | - | - | 15 | TRBJ1-5 | TRBV6-6
CSVRTAAGGQYF | TGCAGCGTTCGGACAGCGGCCGGAGGCCAGTACTTC | - | - | 12 | TRBJ2-5 | TRBV29-1
CASSIVGSYNEQFF | TGTGCCAGTAGTATCGTGGGTTCCTACAATGAGCAGTTCTTC | few | - | 14 | TRBJ2-1 | TRBV19
CAISVGRTNYGYTF | TGTGCCATCAGTGTGGGACGGACAAACTATGGCTACACCTTC | - | - | 14 | TRBJ1-2 | TRBV10-3
CASSLGHDTQYF | TGTGCCAGCAGTTTAGGGCACGATACGCAGTATTTT | - | - | 12 | TRBJ2-3 | TRBV28
CASNPTGGQETQYF | TGTGCCAGCAATCCGACAGGGGGCCAAGAGACCCAGTACTTC | few | TRBD1 | 14 | TRBJ2-5 | TRBV6-1
CSARNDTASGNTIYF | TGCAGTGCTAGAAATGACACGGCCTCTGGAAACACCATATATTTT | - | - | 15 | TRBJ1-3 | TRBV20-1
CASSLVSLGGNTEAFF | TGTGCCAGCAGCTTAGTCTCTTTAGGGGGGAACACTGAAGCTTTCTTT | many | - | 16 | TRBJ1-1 | TRBV7-2
CASSSGRNYEQYF | TGTGCCAGCAGTTCGGGACGGAACTACGAGCAGTACTTC | - | - | 13 | TRBJ2-7 | TRBV27
CASRQRVGRLAGGSTDTQYF | TGTGCCAGCAGGCAGAGGGTCGGTCGGCTAGCGGGAGGGAGCACAGATACGCAGTATTTT | many | TRBD2 | 20 | TRBJ2-3 | TRBV7-2
CASRGGYTEAFF | TGTGCCAGCCGGGGAGGGTACACTGAAGCTTTCTTT | many | - | 12 | TRBJ1-1 | TRBV6-2/TRBV6-3
CASSLWTSASYNEQFF | TGTGCCAGTAGTTTATGGACTAGCGCCTCCTACAATGAGCAGTTCTTC | many | TRBD2 | 16 | TRBJ2-1 | TRBV19
CSARDLMGQDTEAFF | TGCAGTGCTAGAGATCTTATGGGGCAGGACACTGAAGCTTTCTTT | - | - | 15 | TRBJ1-1 | TRBV20-1
CASSLGGRDYEQYF | TGTGCCAGCAGCTTAGGGGGCAGAGACTACGAGCAGTACTTC | - | - | 14 | TRBJ2-7 | TRBV7-8
CASSEGRLAGGYEQYF | TGTGCCAGCAGCGAAGGACGACTAGCGGGAGGCTACGAGCAGTACTTC | - | TRBD2 | 16 | TRBJ2-7 | TRBV7-4
CSVEGMDYPTDTQYF | TGCAGCGTTGAAGGGATGGACTACCCCACAGATACGCAGTATTTT | - | - | 15 | TRBJ2-3 | TRBV29-1
CASKGSYNSPLHF | TGTGCCAGCAAGGGGTCCTATAATTCACCCCTCCACTTT | - | - | 13 | TRBJ1-6 | TRBV2
CATSSLGQGQETQYF | TGTGCCACCAGCTCCTTAGGACAGGGGCAAGAGACCCAGTACTTC | - | TRBD1 | 15 | TRBJ2-5 | TRBV24-1
CASRGGQLYEQYF | TGTGCCAGCAGAGGGGGACAGCTTTACGAGCAGTACTTC | few | TRBD1 | 13 | TRBJ2-7 | TRBV12-3/TRBV12-4
CASSLRQGSEAFF | TGTGCCAGCTCCCTCCGACAGGGCTCTGAAGCTTTCTTT | many | TRBD1 | 13 | TRBJ1-1 | TRBV12-3/TRBV12-4